The 17 T cell receptor beta chains given below trace back to one sample, sequenced in a study of blood T cell repertoires in COVID-19. Data came from immunoSEQ multiplex PCR; TCRdb stores just in-frame clones and leaves some out. Of 150,000 to 160,000 clones in the sample, about 79% were seen once. The sequenced sample consisted of peripheral blood. These TCRs come from a woman aged 60-70 years with acute or convalescent COVID-19.

This chain uses TRBV12-3 or TRBV12-4 with TRBJ1-1; D unresolved. The CDR3 has 13 amino acids. Trimming removed 8 bases at V and 1 base at J, with 11 bases between. This CDR3 reads CASSPPKNTEAFF. Written as DNA, the CDR3 is TGTGCCAGCTCCCCGCCTAAGAACACTGAAGCTTTCTTT.

The chain joins TRBV2 to TRBJ2-3; 14 bases are shared with TRBD2. The CDR3 totals 15 residues. The junction had 3 bases not matched to a gene; V was cut back by 6 bases and J by 4 bases. CDR1 is SNHLY and CDR2 is FYNNEI in the germline V gene. The CDR3 loop reads CASRRLAGGADTQYF. CDR3 bases: TGTGCCAGCAGGCGACTAGCGGGGGGGGCAGATACGCAGTATTTT.

The chain links TRBV5-1 to TRBJ1-1, with TRBD1 identical over 7 bases. The CDR3 covers 15 residues. Germline CDR1 is SGHRS and CDR2 is YFSETQ. V shed 5 bases, J shed 6 bases, and the junction held 13 bases outside the gene matches. CDR3 region: CASRQGMFNWAEAFF. The CDR3 coding sequence is TGCGCCAGCAGACAGGGGATGTTCAATTGGGCTGAAGCTTTCTTT.

This chain's CDR3 is CASSLAGQDSNYGYTF. The CDR3 coding sequence is TGTGCCAGCTCTCTTGCCGGACAGGACTCTAACTATGGCTACACCTTC. The rearrangement uses TRBV28 and TRBJ1-2; 7 positions agree with TRBD1. J was trimmed by 0 bases and V by 8 bases; bases with no gene match: 12. The germline CDR1 and CDR2 sequences are MDHEN and SYDVKM. There are 16 residues in the CDR3.

This chain connects TRBV5-4 to TRBJ1-1; TRBD1 matches at 9 bases. The CDR3 spans 15 residues. V lost 4 bases to trimming and J lost 1 base; unmatched junction nucleotides: 5. Germline CDR1 SGHNT, CDR2 YYREEE (reference sequence). In nucleotides, the CDR3 is TGTGCCAGCAGCGCCCGGGACAGGGAGAACACTGAAGCTTTCTTT. This gives the protein CASSARDRENTEAFF.

The chain uses TRBV30 and TRBJ1-1; D gene uncertain. Per germline, CDR1 GTSNPN and CDR2 SVGIG (reference sequence). CDR3 length: 14 amino acids. V gave up 4 bases and J gave up 4 bases, with 16 bases separating them. CDR3 nucleotides: TGTGCCTGGACCATCCAGGTGGCAGGCACTGAAGCTTTCTTT. Translation: CAWTIQVAGTEAFF.

The chain couples TRBV5-1 to TRBJ1-1; no clear D. Trimming took off 5 bases at V and 1 base at J, with 12 bases between the two ends. In germline, CDR1 is SGHRS, CDR2 YFSETQ. CDR3 length: 14 residues. In DNA, the CDR3 is TGCGCCAGCAGTTTCGGGTCACAGAACACTGAAGCTTTCTTT. Amino acid sequence: CASSFGSQNTEAFF.

The chain joins TRBV27 to TRBJ2-1; D perhaps matches TRBD2 (6 bases). CDR1 MNHEY and CDR2 SMNVEV come from the germline V gene (reference sequence). Deletions cut 6 bases from V and 3 bases from J, with 12 bases between. This CDR3 region has 14 residues. The CDR3 region is CASSGGQSYNEQFF. For the CDR3, the DNA is TGTGCCAGCAGCGGGGGTCAAAGCTACAATGAGCAGTTCTTC.

V is TRBV19 and J is TRBJ1-6; D remains ambiguous. There are 13 residues in the CDR3. Germline CDR1 and CDR2: LNHDA and SQIVND (reference sequence). The V end was cut by 6 bases, the J end by 8 bases, with 11 bases between. CDR3 loop: CASSPPGDSPLHF. In DNA form, the CDR3 reads TGTGCCAGTAGCCCTCCCGGGGATTCACCCCTCCACTTT.

V is TRBV11-3 and J is TRBJ2-1; 8 bases match TRBD2. The V segment lost 4 bases and the J segment 0 bases; nucleotides outside the gene matches: 5. In germline, CDR1 is SGHNT, CDR2 YENEEA. The CDR3 spans 16 residues. The CDR3 nucleotides read TGTGCCAGCAGCTATAGCGGGGCTAGCTCCTACAATGAGCAGTTCTTC. Its protein is CASSYSGASSYNEQFF.

The rearrangement links TRBV7-9 to TRBJ1-3, with D perhaps matching TRBD1 (6 bases). Germline V gene data show CDR1 as SEHNR and CDR2 as FQNEAQ (reference sequence). The V and J ends lost 5 bases and 0 bases respectively, with 14 bases between them. The CDR3 has 16 amino acids. Here the CDR3 reads CASSTPPTGSGNTIYF. The CDR3 nucleotides read TGTGCCAGCAGCACCCCTCCGACAGGCTCTGGAAACACCATATATTTT.

V usage is TRBV2 and J usage is TRBJ2-2, with D possibly matching TRBD2 (5 bases). V lost 7 bases to trimming and J lost 4 bases, with 16 bases between them. Per germline, CDR1 SNHLY and CDR2 FYNNEI. The CDR3 is 15 residues long. This CDR3 reads CASKAIASITGELFF. DNA of the CDR3: TGTGCCAGCAAGGCCATAGCGAGCATCACCGGGGAGCTGTTTTTT.

The CDR3 region is CASSTSGTGGYEQFF. The CDR3 DNA is TGTGCCAGCAGCACTTCCGGGACAGGCGGGTATGAGCAGTTCTTC. The rearrangement uses TRBV11-2 and TRBJ2-1; 8 positions match TRBD1. The germline V gene has CDR1 SGHAT and CDR2 FQNNGV. V shed 5 bases, J shed 8 bases, and the junction held 11 bases outside the gene matches. This CDR3 spans 15 amino acids.

The V call is TRBV30, the J call TRBJ1-1; a possible D gene is TRBD1 (5 bases). Germline V gene lookup returns CDR1 GTSNPN and CDR2 SVGIG (reference sequence). This CDR3 is 10 amino acids long. V lost 8 bases and J 7 bases, leaving 11 bases between the germline ends. The CDR3 DNA reads TGTGCCGGGGCTGTCGGTGAAGCTTTCTTT. As protein: CAGAVGEAFF. Filled out from reference TRBV30 and TRBJ1-1, the complete variable domain reads SQTIHQWPATLVQPVGSPLSLECTVEGTSNPNLYWYRQAAGRGLQLLFYSVGIGQISSEVPQNLSASRPQDRQFILSSKKLLLSDSGFYLCAGAVGEAFFGQGTRLTVV.

CDR3 in amino acids: CASRSQGQGTAGYTF. CDR3 nucleotides: TGTGCCAGTAGATCCCAGGGACAGGGGACAGCTGGCTACACCTTC. V gene TRBV19 combines with J gene TRBJ1-2; 10 positions agree with TRBD1. CDR3 length: 15 amino acids. The germline CDR1 and CDR2 sequences are LNHDA and SQIVND (reference sequence). Germline trimming cut 6 bases from V and 7 bases from J; bases unmatched to any gene: 11.

The V gene is TRBV18, the J gene TRBJ1-2; D not resolved. This CDR3 region has 14 residues. The ends were cut back, 0 bases at V and 3 bases at J, with 8 bases in the middle. Germline values: CDR1 KGHSH, CDR2 LQKENI. In nucleotides, the CDR3 is TGTGCCAGCTCACCACCGGTTTCGGACTATGGCTACACCTTC. Its translation is CASSPPVSDYGYTF.

The chain joins TRBV5-1 to TRBJ1-3, with TRBD1 matching 8 bases. The CDR3 has 15 residues. The trim removed 1 base at V and 3 bases at J, leaving 3 bases unmatched. Germline CDR1 is SGHRS and CDR2 is YFSETQ. The CDR3 coding sequence is TGCGCCAGCAGCTTGCCGACAGGGGATGGAAACACCATATATTTT. Translation gives CASSLPTGDGNTIYF.